The rows below give T cell receptor beta chains drawn from one sample of a study of CD8 T cells in Susac syndrome. TCRdb passed the immunoSEQ multiplex PCR reads through MiXCR, listing each CDR3 protein once. The profile shows 45,000 to 60,000 distinct CDR3 sequences, approximately 92% of them singletons. The sample comprised CD8+ T cells from PBMCs. The receptors shown here come from a human donor in good health. The CDR3 runs from the conserved cysteine through the conserved F or W. The order of the fields is D gene, J gene, clone size, V gene, CDR3 protein, CDR3 DNA. D genes are given only for firm matches. Where a row states a size, it is once, few, many or the class of an expanded clone; other rows omit it.

>TRBD2|TRBJ2-1|-|TRBV6-2/TRBV6-3
CASTSFGIAGGPKDEQFF
TGTGCCAGCACCTCTTTCGGGATAGCGGGAGGGCCTAAGGATGAGCAGTTCTTC
>TRBD1|TRBJ1-1|-|TRBV5-1
CASSPGTVNTEAFF
TGCGCCAGCAGCCCCGGGACAGTGAACACTGAAGCTTTCTTT
>-|TRBJ2-4|-|TRBV29-1
CSALAPAKNIQYF
TGCAGCGCCCTAGCTCCAGCCAAAAACATTCAGTACTTC
>-|TRBJ2-3|-|TRBV30
CALDAGTDTQYF
TGTGCTCTAGACGCCGGCACAGATACGCAGTATTTT
>TRBD1|TRBJ2-7|-|TRBV12-3/TRBV12-4
CASSLSADRLAYEQYF
TGTGCCAGCAGTTTATCCGCGGACAGGCTAGCCTACGAGCAGTACTTC
>TRBD2|TRBJ2-2|-|TRBV5-4
CASSLDPASGSGGELFF
TGTGCCAGCAGCTTGGACCCGGCTAGCGGGAGCGGAGGGGAGCTGTTTTTT
>-|TRBJ2-1|-|TRBV29-1
CSVEGLLGSSYNEQFF
TGCAGCGTTGAAGGTCTTCTGGGTAGCTCCTACAATGAGCAGTTCTTC
>TRBD2|TRBJ2-2|once|TRBV6-1
CASSPSRAGLSLTGELFF
TGTGCCAGCAGTCCCTCCCGAGCGGGGCTCAGTCTCACCGGGGAGCTGTTTTTT
>-|TRBJ2-1|-|TRBV4-3
CASSQDWVGEQFF
TGCGCCAGCAGCCAAGATTGGGTAGGGGAGCAGTTCTTC
>-|TRBJ1-1|-|TRBV7-2
CASTDRVVEAFF
TGTGCCAGCACCGACCGCGTTGTTGAAGCTTTCTTT
>TRBD1|TRBJ1-4|-|TRBV19
CASTGEDRFEKLFF
TGTGCCAGTACCGGCGAGGACAGGTTTGAAAAACTGTTTTTT
>TRBD1|TRBJ1-1|-|TRBV20-1
CSVWDRGTEAFF
TGCAGTGTTTGGGACAGGGGCACTGAAGCTTTCTTT
>-|TRBJ2-3|-|TRBV7-6
CASSRQPGSGDTQYF
TGTGCCAGCAGCCGCCAACCAGGTTCAGGAGATACGCAGTATTTT
>TRBD2|TRBJ2-2|-|TRBV6-5
CASSLLAGGPSGELFF
TGTGCCAGCAGTTTATTAGCGGGAGGGCCTTCCGGGGAGCTGTTTTTT
>-|TRBJ2-1|-|TRBV3-1
CASSQPKGGDEQFF
TGTGCCAGCAGCCAACCAAAGGGGGGGGATGAGCAGTTCTTC
>-|TRBJ2-7|-|TRBV7-9
CASSSGRFHEQYF
TGTGCCAGCAGCTCCGGCAGATTCCACGAGCAGTACTTC
>-|TRBJ2-7|few|TRBV2
CASSEAGPREQYF
TGTGCCAGCAGTGAAGCGGGCCCCCGGGAGCAGTACTTC
>-|TRBJ1-1|-|TRBV9
CASTSGPLGDTEAFF
TGTGCCAGCACAAGTGGGCCCTTAGGGGACACTGAAGCTTTCTTT
>TRBD2|TRBJ2-1|once|TRBV4-1
CASSHIGGSSNEQFF
TGCGCCAGCAGCCATATAGGCGGGAGTTCTAATGAGCAGTTCTTC
>TRBD1|TRBJ2-5|-|TRBV3-1
CASTWDSKGETQYF
TGTGCCAGCACCTGGGACAGCAAGGGGGAGACCCAGTACTTC
>TRBD2|TRBJ2-5|-|TRBV7-9
CASSRLSGPIGETQYF
TGTGCCAGCAGCCGACTTAGCGGGCCCATCGGGGAGACCCAGTACTTC
>TRBD1|TRBJ2-2|-|TRBV6-4
CASSPGQDTGELFF
TGTGCCAGTTCGCCGGGACAGGACACCGGGGAGCTGTTTTTT
>TRBD1|TRBJ1-2|-|TRBV12-3/TRBV12-4
CASSKDRDKFNYGYTF
TGTGCCAGCAGTAAAGACAGGGATAAATTTAACTATGGCTACACCTTC
>-|TRBJ2-3|once|TRBV5-8
CASSLPWTGTDTQYF
TGTGCCAGCAGCTTGCCTTGGACAGGCACAGATACGCAGTATTTT